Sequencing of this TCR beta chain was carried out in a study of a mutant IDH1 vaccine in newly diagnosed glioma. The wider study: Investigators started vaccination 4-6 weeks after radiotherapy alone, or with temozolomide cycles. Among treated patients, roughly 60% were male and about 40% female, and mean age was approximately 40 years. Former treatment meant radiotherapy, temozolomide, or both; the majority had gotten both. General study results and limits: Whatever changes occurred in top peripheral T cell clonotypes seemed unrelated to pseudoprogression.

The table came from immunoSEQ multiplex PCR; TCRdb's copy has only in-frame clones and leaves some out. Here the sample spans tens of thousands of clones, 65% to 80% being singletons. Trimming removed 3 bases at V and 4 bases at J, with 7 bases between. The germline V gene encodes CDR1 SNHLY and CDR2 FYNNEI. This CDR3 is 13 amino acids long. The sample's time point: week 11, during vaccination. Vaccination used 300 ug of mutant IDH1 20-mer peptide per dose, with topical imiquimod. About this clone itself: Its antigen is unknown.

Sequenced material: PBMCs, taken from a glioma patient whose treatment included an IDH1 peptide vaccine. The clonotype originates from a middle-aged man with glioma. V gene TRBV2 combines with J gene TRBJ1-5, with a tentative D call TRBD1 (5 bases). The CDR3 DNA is TGTGCCAGCAGTGATTGGGGGAATCAGCCCCAGCATTTT. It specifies CASSDWGNQPQHF.